The entry below gives a single TCR beta chain sequence along with its context. The data were obtained in a study of blood T cell repertoires in COVID-19. Overall study: Whether acute or convalescent, the COVID-19 samples came from the United States, Italy and Spain. Sources were T cells, B-cell-depleted T cells, or PBMCs; the material itself was cDNA or gDNA.

This CDR3 has 15 amino acids. Germline-derived CDR1 and CDR2 are MDHEN and SYDVKM. Trimming at V came to 4 bases and at J to 2 bases, leaving 5 bases not matched to a gene. In the original analysis: Using reference gene primer amplification, nucleated cell counts were estimated. TCRdb keeps only in-frame clones here, not all; method: immunoSEQ multiplex PCR. The V and J calls and clone size come from that table; D and trimming were worked out from the DNA. Among about 48,000 clones, roughly four fifths were seen once, and the ten largest hold 7% to 8.5%. The receptor comes from a man aged 40-49 years with acute or convalescent COVID-19. The gene calls are TRBV28 and TRBJ1-3; TRBD1 matches at 7 bases. The sequencing sample was made of peripheral blood. In nucleotides, the CDR3 is TGTGCCAGCAGTTCCTTGACAGGGACTGGAAACACCATATATTTT. It is translated as CASSSLTGTGNTIYF.